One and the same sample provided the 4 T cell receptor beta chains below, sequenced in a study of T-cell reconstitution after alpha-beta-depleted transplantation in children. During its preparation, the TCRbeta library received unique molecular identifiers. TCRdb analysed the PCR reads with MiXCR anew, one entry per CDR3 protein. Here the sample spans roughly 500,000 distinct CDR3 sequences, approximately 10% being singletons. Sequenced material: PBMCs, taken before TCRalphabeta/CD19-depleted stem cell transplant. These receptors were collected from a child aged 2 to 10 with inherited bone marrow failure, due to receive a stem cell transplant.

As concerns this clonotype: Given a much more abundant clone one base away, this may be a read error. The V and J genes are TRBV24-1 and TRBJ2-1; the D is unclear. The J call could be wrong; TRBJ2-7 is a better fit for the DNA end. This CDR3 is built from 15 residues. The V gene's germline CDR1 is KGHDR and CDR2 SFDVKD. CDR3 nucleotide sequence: TGTGCCACCAGTGACCACAGTGACCTTCACAATGAGCAGTACTTC. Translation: CATSDHSDLHNEQYF.

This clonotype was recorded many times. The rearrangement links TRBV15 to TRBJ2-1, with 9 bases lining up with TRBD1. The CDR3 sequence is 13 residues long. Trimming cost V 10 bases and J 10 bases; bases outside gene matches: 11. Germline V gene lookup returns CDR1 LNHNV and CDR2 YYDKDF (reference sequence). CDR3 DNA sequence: TGTGCCAGCGTTCAAGGACAGGGGAGGGAGCAGTTCTTC. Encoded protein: CASVQGQGREQFF.

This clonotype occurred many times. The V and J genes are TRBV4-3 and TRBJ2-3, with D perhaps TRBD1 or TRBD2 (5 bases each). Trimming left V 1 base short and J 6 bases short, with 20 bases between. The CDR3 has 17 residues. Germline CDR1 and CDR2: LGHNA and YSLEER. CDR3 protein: CASSQVSRGPPGDTQYF. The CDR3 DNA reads TGCGCCAGCAGCCAAGTGTCTCGGGGCCCGCCTGGGGATACGCAGTATTTT.

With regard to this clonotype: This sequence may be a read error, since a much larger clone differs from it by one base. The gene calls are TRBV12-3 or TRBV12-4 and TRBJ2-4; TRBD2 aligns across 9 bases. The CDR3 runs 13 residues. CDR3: CASSLSGSDIKYF. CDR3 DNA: TGTGCCAGCAGTCTTAGCGGGAGTGACATTAAGTACTTC.